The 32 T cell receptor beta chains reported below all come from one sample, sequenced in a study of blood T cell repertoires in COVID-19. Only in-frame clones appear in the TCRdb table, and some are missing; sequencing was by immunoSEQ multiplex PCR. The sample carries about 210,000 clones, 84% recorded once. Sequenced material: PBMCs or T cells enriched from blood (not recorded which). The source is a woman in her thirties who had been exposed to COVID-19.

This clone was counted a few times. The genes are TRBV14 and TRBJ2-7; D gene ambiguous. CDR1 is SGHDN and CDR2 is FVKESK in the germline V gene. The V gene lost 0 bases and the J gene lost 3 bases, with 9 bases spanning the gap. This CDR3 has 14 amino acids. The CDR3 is CASSQDRGIYEQYF. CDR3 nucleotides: TGTGCCAGCAGCCAAGATAGAGGCATCTACGAGCAGTACTTC. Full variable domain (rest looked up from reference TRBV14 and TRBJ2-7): EAGVTQFPSHSVIEKGQTVTLRCDPISGHDNLYWYRRVMGKEIKFLLHFVKESKQDESGMPNNRFLAERTGGTYSTLKVQPAELEDSGVYFCASSQDRGIYEQYFGPGTRLTVT.

CDR3 DNA: TGTGCCAGCTCACCAGACGGGGTCCCCTACGAGCAGTACTTC. It codes for CASSPDGVPYEQYF. The chain joins TRBV18 to TRBJ2-7; a weak D match, TRBD2 (5 bases). This CDR3 is built from 14 residues. The V gene's germline CDR1 is KGHSH and CDR2 LQKENI. V was shortened by 2 bases and J by 2 bases, with 10 bases between the two germline ends.

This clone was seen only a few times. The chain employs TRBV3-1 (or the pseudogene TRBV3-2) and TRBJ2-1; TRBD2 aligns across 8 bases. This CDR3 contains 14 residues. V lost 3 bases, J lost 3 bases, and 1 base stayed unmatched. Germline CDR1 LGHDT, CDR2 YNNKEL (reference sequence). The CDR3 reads CASSHSGVYNEQFF. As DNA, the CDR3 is TGTGCCAGCAGCCATAGCGGGGTCTACAATGAGCAGTTCTTC.

Written as DNA, the CDR3 is TGCGCCAGCAGCCGGTTTCGTACCACAGGGCGCGAGCAGTACTTC. Translated, it gives CASSRFRTTGREQYF. The V gene is TRBV5-1, the J gene TRBJ2-7; maybe TRBD1 (6 bases). Germline CDR1 and CDR2: SGHRS and YFSETQ. Trimming took off 4 bases at V and 6 bases at J, with 20 bases between the two ends. The CDR3 covers 15 residues.

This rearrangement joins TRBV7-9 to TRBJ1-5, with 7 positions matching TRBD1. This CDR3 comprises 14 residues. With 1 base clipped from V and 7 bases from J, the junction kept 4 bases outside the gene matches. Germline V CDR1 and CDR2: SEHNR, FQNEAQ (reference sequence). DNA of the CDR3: TGTGCCAGCAGCTTAGAAGGGGGCGGGCAGCCCCAGCATTTT. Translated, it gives CASSLEGGGQPQHF.

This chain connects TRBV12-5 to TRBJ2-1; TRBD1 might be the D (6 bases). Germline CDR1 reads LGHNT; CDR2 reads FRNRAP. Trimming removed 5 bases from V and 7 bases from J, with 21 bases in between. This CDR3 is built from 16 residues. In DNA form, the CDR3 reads TGTGCTAGTGGTGACTTTGGTGGGGGCCTCTGGAATGAGCAGTTCTTC. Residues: CASGDFGGGLWNEQFF.

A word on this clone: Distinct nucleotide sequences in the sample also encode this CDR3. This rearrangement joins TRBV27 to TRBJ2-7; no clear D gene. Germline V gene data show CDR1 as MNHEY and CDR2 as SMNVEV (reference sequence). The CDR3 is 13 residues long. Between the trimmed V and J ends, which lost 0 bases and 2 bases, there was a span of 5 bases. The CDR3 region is CASSLSPTYEQYF. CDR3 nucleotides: TGTGCCAGCAGTTTATCCCCAACCTACGAGCAGTACTTC.

The CDR3 nucleotides are TGTGCCAGTAGGCCCACGGGACAGGGTTTCGAGCAGTACTTC. Translation: CASRPTGQGFEQYF. V gene TRBV19 combines with J gene TRBJ2-7; TRBD1 agrees at 9 bases. Per germline, CDR1 LNHDA and CDR2 SQIVND (reference sequence). The J segment lost 6 bases and the V segment lost 6 bases, leaving 9 bases of the junction unmatched. The CDR3 spans 14 residues.

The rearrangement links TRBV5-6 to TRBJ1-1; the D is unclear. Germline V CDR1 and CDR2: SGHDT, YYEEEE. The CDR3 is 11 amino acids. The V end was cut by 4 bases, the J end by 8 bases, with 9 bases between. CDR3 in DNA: TGTGCCAGCAGCGGACGGGAGGAAGCTTTCTTT. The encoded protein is CASSGREEAFF. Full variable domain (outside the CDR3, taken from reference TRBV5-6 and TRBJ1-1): DAGVTQSPTHLIKTRGQQVTLRCSPKSGHDTVSWYQQALGQGPQFIFQYYEEEERQRGNFPDRFSGHQFPNYSSELNVNALLLGDSALYLCASSGREEAFFGQGTRLTVV.

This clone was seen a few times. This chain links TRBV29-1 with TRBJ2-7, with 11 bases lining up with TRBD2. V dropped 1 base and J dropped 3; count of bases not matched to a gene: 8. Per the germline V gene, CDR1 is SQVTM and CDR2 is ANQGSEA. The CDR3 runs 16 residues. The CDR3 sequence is CSVEGTSGSYFYEQYF. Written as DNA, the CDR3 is TGCAGCGTTGAAGGGACTAGCGGGTCCTACTTCTACGAGCAGTACTTC.

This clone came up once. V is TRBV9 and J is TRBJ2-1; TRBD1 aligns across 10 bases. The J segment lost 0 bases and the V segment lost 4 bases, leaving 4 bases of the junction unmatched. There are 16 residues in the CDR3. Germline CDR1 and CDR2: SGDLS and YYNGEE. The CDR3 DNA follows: TGTGCCAGCAGCCCTGGGACAGGGGTCTCCTACAATGAGCAGTTCTTC. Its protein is CASSPGTGVSYNEQFF.

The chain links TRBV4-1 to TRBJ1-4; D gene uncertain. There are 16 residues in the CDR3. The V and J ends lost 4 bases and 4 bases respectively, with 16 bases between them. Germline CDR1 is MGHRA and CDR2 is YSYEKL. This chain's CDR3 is CASSRREAARNEKLFF. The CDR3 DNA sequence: TGCGCCAGCAGCCGTAGGGAGGCAGCCCGTAATGAAAAACTGTTTTTT.

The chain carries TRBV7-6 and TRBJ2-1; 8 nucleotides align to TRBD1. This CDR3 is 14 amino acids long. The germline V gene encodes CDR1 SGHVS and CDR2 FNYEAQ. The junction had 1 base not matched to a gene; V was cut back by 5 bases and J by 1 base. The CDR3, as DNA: TGTGCCAGCAGCCGACAGGGGTCCTACAATGAGCAGTTCTTC. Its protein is CASSRQGSYNEQFF.

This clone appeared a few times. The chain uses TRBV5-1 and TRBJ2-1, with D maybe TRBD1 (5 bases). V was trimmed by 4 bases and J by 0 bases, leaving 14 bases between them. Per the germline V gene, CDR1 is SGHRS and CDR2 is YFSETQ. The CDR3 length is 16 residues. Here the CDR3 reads CASSVGDRSSYNEQFF. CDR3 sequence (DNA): TGCGCCAGCAGCGTTGGCGACAGAAGCTCCTACAATGAGCAGTTCTTC.

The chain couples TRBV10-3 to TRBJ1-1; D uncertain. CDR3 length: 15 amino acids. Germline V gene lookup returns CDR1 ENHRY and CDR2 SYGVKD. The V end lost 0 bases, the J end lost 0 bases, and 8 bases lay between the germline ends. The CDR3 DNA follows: TGTGCCATCAGTGAGTCGAATGGGCTGAACACTGAAGCTTTCTTT. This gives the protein CAISESNGLNTEAFF.

Here the CDR3 reads CASSEGSGYNSPLHF. CDR3 DNA sequence: TGTGCCAGCAGTGAGGGGTCAGGGTATAATTCACCCCTCCACTTT. This chain links TRBV2 with TRBJ1-6, with D possibly being TRBD1 (5 bases). This CDR3 spans 15 amino acids. The germline V gene has CDR1 SNHLY and CDR2 FYNNEI. The V gene lost 3 bases and the J gene lost 4 bases, with 10 bases spanning the gap.

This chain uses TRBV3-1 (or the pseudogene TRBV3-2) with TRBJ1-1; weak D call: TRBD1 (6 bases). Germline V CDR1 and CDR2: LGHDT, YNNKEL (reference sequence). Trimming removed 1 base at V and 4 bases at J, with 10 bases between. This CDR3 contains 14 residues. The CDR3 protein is CASSQGVRGTEAFF. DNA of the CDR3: TGTGCCAGCAGCCAAGGTGTCAGGGGCACTGAAGCTTTCTTT.

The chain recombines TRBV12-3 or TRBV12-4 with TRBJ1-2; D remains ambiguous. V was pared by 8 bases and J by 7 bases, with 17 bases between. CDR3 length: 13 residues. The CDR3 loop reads CASAPHTLGGYTF. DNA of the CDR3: TGTGCCAGCGCACCCCATACTCTTGGTGGCTACACCTTC.

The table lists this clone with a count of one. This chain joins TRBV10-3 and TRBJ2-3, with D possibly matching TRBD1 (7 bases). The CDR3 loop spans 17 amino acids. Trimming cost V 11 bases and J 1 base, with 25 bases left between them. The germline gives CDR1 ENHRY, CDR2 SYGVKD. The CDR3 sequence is CAVVPGAGGWGTDTQYF. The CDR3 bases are TGTGCCGTTGTGCCGGGGGCAGGGGGTTGGGGCACAGATACGCAGTATTTT.

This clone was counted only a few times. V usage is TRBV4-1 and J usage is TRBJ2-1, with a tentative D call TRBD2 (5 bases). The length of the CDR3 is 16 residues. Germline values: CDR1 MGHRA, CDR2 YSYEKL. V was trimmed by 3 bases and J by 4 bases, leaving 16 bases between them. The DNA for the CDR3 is TGCGCCAGCAGCCAGTTGGACTTGCTCGTTTACAATGAGCAGTTCTTC. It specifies CASSQLDLLVYNEQFF.

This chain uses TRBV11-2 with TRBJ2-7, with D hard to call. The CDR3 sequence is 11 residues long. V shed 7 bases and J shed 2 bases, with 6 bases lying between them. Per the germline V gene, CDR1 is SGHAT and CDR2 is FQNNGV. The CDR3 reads CASMRTYEQYF. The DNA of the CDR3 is TGTGCCAGCATGAGAACCTACGAGCAGTACTTC.

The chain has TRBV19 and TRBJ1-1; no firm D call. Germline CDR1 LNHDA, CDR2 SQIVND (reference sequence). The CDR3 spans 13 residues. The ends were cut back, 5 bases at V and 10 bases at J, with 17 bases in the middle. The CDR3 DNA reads TGTGCCAGTAGTGTAACTGCGTTCGAGGGAGCTTTCTTT. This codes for CASSVTAFEGAFF.

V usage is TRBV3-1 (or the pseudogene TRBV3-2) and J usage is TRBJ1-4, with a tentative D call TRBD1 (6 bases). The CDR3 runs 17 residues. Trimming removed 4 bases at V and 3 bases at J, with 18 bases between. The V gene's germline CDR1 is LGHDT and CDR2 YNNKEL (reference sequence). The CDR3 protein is CASSRWTSGGSNEKLFF. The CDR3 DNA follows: TGTGCCAGCAGCCGATGGACCAGCGGGGGCTCTAATGAAAAACTGTTTTTT.

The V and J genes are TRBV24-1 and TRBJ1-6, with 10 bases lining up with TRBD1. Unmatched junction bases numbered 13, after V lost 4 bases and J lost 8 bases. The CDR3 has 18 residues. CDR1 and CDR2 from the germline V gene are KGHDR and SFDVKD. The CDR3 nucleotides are TGTGCCACCAGTGAACCGAGGCCGGGACAGGGGTTTTATTCACCCCTCCACTTT. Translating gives CATSEPRPGQGFYSPLHF.

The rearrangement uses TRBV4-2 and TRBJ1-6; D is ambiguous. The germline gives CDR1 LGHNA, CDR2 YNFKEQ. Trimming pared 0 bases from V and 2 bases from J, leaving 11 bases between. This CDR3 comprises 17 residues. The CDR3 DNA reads TGTGCCAGCAGCCAAGAATCGAGGAACACCTATAATTCACCCCTCCACTTT. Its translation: CASSQESRNTYNSPLHF.

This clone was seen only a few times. Here the CDR3 reads CASSLAPFYGYTF. The CDR3 bases are TGTGCCAGCAGCTTAGCCCCCTTCTATGGCTACACCTTC. This chain links TRBV11-2 with TRBJ1-2, with D uncertain. With 1 base removed from V and 4 bases from J, the gap between germline ends came to 7 bases. In germline, CDR1 is SGHAT, CDR2 FQNNGV. This CDR3 contains 13 residues.

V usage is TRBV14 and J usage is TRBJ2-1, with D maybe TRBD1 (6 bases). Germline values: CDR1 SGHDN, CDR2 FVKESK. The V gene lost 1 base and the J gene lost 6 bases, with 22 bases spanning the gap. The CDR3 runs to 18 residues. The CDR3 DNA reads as TGTGCCAGCAGCCAAGCCTTGTTGTGGAGCAGGGGAAGCAATGAGCAGTTCTTC. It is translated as CASSQALLWSRGSNEQFF.

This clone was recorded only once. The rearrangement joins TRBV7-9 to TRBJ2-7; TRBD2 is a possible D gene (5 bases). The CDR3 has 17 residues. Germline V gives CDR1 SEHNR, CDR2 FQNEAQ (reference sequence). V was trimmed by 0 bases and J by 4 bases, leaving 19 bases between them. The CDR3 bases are TGTGCCAGCAGCTTAGCGCGGGCCGCACCGGGTGGGTACGAGCAGTACTTC. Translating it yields CASSLARAAPGGYEQYF.

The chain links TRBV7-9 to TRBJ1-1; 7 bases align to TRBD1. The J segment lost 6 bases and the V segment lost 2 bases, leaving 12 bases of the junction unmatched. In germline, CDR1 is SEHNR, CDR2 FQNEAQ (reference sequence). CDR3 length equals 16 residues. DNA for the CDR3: TGTGCCAGCAGCTTACCCCAGACAGGGAGTGTCTCTGAAGCTTTCTTT. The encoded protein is CASSLPQTGSVSEAFF.

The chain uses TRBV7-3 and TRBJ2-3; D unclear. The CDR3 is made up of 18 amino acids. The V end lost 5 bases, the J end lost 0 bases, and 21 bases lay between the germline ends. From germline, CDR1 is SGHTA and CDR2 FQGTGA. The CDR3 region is CASSPTARLYSSTDTQYF. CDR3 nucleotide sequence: TGTGCCAGCAGCCCCACGGCACGACTTTATTCTAGCACAGATACGCAGTATTTT.

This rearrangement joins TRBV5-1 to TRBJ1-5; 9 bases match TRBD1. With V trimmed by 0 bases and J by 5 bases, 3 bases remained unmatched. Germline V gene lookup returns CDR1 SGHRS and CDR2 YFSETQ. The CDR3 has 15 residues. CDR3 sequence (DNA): TGCGCCAGCAGCTTGGAGACAGGGGGTTATCAGCCCCAGCATTTT. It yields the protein CASSLETGGYQPQHF. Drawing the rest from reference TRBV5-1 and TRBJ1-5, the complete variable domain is KAGVTQTPRYLIKTRGQQVTLSCSPISGHRSVSWYQQTPGQGLQFLFEYFSETQRNKGNFPGRFSGRQFSNSRSEMNVSTLELGDSALYLCASSLETGGYQPQHFGDGTRLSIL.

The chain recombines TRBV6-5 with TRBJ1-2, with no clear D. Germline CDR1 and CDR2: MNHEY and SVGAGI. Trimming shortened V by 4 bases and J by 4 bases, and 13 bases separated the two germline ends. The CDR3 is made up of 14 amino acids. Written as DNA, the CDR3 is TGTGCCAGCAGTTTGGGAGGGTTTCCCTATGGCTACACCTTC. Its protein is CASSLGGFPYGYTF.